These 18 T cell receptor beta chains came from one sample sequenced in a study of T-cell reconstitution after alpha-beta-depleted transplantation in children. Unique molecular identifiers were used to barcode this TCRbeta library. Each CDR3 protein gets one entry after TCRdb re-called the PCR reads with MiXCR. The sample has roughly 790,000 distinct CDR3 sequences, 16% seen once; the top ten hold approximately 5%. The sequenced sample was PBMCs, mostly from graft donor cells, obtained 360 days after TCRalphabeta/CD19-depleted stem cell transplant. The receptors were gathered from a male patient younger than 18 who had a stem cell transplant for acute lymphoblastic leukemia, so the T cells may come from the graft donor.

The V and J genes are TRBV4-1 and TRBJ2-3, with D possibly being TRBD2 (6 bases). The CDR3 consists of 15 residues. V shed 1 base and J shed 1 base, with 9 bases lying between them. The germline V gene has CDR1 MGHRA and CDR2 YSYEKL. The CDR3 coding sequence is TGCGCCAGCAGCCAAGTCGGGACTGGCACAGATACGCAGTATTTT. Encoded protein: CASSQVGTGTDTQYF.

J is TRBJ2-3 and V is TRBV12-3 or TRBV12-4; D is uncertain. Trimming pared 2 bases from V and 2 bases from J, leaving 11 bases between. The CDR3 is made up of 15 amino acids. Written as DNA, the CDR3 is TGTGCCAGCAGTTTATATCGGCGGAACACAGATACGCAGTATTTT. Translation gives CASSLYRRNTDTQYF.

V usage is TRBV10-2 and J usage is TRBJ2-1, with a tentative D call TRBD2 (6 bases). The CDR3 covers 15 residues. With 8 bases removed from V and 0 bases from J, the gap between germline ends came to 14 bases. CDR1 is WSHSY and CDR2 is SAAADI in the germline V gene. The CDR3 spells CASHPGLYSYNEQFF. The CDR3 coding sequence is TGCGCCAGCCATCCGGGACTCTACTCCTACAATGAGCAGTTCTTC.

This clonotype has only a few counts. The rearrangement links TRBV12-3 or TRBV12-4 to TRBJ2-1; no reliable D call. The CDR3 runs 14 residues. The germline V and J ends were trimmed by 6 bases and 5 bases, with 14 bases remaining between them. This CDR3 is CASRRRRRNNEQFF. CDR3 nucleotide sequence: TGTGCCAGCAGAAGGCGGAGAAGGAACAATGAGCAGTTCTTC.

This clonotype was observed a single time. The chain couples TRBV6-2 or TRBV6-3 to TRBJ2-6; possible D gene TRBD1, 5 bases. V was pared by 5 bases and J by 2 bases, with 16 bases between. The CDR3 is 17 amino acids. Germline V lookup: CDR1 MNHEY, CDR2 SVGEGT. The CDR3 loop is CASSRITAGTGANVLTF. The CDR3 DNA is TGTGCCAGCAGTCGAATCACGGCAGGGACTGGGGCCAACGTCCTGACTTTC.

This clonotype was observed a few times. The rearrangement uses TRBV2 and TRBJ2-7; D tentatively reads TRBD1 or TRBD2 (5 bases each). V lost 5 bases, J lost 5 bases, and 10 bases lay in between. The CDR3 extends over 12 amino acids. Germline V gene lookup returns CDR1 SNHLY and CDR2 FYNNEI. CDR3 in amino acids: CASSTQGHEQYF. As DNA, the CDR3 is TGTGCCAGCAGTACTCAGGGACACGAGCAGTACTTC.

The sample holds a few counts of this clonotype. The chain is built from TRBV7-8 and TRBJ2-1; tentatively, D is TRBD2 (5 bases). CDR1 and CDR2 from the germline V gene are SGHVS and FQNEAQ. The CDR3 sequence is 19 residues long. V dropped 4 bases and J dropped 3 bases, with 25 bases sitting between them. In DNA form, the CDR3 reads TGTGCCAGCAGCTCTATCCCTAGCTCCCTCGCGGGTGGCTACAATGAGCAGTTCTTC. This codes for CASSSIPSSLAGGYNEQFF.

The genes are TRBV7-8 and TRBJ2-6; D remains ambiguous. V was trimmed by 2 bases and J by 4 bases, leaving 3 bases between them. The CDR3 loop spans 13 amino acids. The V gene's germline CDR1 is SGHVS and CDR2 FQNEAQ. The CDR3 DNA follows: TGTGCCAGCAGCTTACGGGGGGCCAACGTCCTGACTTTC. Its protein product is CASSLRGANVLTF. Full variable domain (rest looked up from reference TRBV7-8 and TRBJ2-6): GAGVSQSPRYKVAKRGQDVALRCDPISGHVSLFWYQQALGQGPEFLTYFQNEAQLDKSGLPSDRFFAERPEGSVSTLKIQRTQQEDSAVYLCASSLRGANVLTFGAGSRLTVL.

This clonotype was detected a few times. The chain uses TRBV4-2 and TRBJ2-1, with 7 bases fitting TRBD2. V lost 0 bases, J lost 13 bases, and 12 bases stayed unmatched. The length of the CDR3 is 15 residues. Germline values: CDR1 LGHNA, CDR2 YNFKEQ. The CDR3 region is CASSQEWDGRSPQFF. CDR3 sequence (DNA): TGTGCCAGCAGCCAAGAGTGGGACGGGAGGTCTCCCCAGTTCTTC.

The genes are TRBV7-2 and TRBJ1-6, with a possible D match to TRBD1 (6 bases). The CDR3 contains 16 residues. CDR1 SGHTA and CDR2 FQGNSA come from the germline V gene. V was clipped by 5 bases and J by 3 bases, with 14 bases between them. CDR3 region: CASSRGPELYNSPLHF. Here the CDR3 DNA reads TGTGCCAGCAGCCGGGGGCCAGAGCTCTATAATTCACCCCTCCACTTT.

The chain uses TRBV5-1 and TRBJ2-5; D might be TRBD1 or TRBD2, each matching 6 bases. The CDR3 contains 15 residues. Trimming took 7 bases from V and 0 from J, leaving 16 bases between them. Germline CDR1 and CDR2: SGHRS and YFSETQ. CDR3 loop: CASSMGGPYQETQYF. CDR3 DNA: TGCGCCAGCTCCATGGGGGGCCCGTACCAAGAGACCCAGTACTTC.

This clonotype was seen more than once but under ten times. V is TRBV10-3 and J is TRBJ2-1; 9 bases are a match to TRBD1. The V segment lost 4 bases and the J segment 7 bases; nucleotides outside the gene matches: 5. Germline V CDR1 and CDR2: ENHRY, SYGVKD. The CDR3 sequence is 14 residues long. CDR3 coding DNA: TGTGCCATCAGTGGAGGACAGGGGATGAATGAGCAGTTCTTC. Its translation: CAISGGQGMNEQFF.

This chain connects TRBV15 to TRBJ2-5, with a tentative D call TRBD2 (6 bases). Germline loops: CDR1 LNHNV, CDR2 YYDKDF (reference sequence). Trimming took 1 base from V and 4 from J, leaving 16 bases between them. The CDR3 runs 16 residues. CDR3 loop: CATSRGSGERGETQYF. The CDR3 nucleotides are TGTGCCACCAGCAGAGGCTCGGGGGAGAGGGGAGAGACCCAGTACTTC.

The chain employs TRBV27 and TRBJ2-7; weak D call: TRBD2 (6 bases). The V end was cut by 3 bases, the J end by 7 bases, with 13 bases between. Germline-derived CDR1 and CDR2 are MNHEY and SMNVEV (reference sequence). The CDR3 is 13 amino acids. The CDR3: CASSLPGRREQYF. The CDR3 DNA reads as TGTGCCAGCAGTTTGCCAGGGAGGCGGGAGCAGTACTTC.

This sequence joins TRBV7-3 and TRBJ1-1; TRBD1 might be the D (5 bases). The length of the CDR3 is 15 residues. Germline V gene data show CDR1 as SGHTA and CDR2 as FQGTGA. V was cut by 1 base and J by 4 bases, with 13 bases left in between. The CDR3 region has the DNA TGTGCCAGCAGCTTAATCAGGACATTCTCCACTGAAGCTTTCTTT. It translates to CASSLIRTFSTEAFF.

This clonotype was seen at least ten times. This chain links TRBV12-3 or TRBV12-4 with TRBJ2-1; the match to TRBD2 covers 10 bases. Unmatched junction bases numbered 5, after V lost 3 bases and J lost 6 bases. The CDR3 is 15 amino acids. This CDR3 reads CASSFQRTSGNEQFF. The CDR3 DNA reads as TGTGCCAGCAGTTTCCAAAGGACTAGCGGCAATGAGCAGTTCTTC.

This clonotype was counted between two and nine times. CDR3 region: CASSQDKGTAILTNTEAFF. CDR3 coding DNA: TGCGCCAGCAGCCAAGATAAAGGGACAGCTATATTGACGAACACTGAAGCTTTCTTT. The chain is built from TRBV4-1 and TRBJ1-1, with TRBD1 matching over 7 bases. This CDR3 comprises 19 residues. Germline V lookup: CDR1 MGHRA, CDR2 YSYEKL. The J segment lost 1 base and the V segment lost 0 bases, leaving 14 bases of the junction unmatched.

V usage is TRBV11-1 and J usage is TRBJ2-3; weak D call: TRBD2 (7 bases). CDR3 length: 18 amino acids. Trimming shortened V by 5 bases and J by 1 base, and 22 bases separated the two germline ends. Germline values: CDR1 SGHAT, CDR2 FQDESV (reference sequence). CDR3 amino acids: CASSPPFGGAKGTDTQYF. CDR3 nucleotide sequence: TGTGCCAGCAGCCCGCCCTTTGGGGGGGCTAAGGGCACAGATACGCAGTATTTT.